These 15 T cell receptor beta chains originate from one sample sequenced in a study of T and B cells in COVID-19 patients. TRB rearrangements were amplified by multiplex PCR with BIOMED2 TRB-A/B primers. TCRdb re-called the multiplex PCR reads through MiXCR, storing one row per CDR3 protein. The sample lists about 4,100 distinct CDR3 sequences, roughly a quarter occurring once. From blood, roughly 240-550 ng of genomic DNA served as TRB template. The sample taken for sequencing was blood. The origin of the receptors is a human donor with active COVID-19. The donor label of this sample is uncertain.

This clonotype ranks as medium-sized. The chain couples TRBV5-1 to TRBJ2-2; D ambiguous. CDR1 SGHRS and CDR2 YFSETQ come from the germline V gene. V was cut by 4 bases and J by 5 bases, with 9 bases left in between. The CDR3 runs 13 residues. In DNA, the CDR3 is TGCGCCAGCAGCGTCCAGCTTACCGGGGAGCTGTTTTTT. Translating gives CASSVQLTGELFF.

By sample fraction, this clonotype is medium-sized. The CDR3 nucleotides are TGTGCCAGCAGCGGGGGACAGATCTTCTCTGGGGCCAACGTCCTGACTTTC. Translated: CASSGGQIFSGANVLTF. The chain couples TRBV5-4 to TRBJ2-6; the match to TRBD1 covers 7 bases. In germline, CDR1 is SGHNT, CDR2 YYREEE (reference sequence). The CDR3 contains 17 residues. J lost 0 bases, V lost 4 bases, and 7 bases had no gene match.

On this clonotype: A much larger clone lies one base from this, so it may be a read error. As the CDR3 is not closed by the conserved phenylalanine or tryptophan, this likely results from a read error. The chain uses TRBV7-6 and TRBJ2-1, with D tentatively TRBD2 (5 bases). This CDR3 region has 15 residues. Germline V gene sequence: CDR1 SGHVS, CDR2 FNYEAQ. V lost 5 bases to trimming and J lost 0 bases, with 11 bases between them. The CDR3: CASSLWESSYNEQFL. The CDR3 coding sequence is TGTGCCAGCAGCCTGTGGGAGAGCTCCTACAATGAGCAGTTCCTC.

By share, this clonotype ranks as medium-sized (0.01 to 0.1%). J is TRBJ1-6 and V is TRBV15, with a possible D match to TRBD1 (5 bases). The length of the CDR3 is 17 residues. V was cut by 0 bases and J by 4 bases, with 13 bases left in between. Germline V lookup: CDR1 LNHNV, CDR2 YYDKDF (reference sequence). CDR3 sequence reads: CATSRDHPQGYNSPLHF. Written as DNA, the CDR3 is TGTGCCACCAGCAGAGATCACCCCCAGGGTTATAATTCACCCCTCCACTTT. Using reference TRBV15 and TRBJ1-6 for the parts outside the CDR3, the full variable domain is DAMVIQNPRYQVTQFGKPVTLSCSQTLNHNVMYWYQQKSSQAPKLLFHYYDKDFNNEADTPDNFQSRRPNTSFCFLDIRSPGLGDTAMYLCATSRDHPQGYNSPLHFGNGTRLTVT.

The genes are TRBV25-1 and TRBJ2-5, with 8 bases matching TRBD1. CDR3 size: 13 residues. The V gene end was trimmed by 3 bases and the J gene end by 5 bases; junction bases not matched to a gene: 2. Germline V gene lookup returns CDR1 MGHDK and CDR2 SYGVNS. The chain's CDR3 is CASSEDRVETQYF. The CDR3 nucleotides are TGTGCCAGCAGTGAGGACAGGGTGGAGACCCAGTACTTC. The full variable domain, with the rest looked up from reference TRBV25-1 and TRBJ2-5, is EADIYQTPRYLVIGTGKKITLECSQTMGHDKMYWYQQDPGMELHLIHYSYGVNSTEKGDLSSESTVSRIRTEHFPLTLESARPSHTSQYLCASSEDRVETQYFGPGTRLLVL.

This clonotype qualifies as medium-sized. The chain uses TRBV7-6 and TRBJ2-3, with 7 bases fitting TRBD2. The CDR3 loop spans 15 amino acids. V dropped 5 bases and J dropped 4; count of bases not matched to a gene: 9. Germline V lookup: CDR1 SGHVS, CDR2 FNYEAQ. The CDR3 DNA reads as TGTGCCAGCAGCCCGACGGCGAGCGGGGCAGATACGCAGTATTTT. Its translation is CASSPTASGADTQYF.

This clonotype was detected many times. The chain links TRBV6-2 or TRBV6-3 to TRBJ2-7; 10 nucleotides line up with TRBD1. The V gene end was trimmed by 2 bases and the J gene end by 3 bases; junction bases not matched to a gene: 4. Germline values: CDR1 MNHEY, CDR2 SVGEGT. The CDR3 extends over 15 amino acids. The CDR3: CASSYAGQGFYEQYF. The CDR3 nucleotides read TGTGCCAGCAGTTACGCGGGACAGGGGTTCTACGAGCAGTACTTC.

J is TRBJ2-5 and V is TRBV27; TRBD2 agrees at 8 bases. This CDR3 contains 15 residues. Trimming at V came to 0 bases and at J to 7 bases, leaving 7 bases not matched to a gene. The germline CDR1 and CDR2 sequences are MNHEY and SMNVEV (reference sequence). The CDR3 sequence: CASSLSAGGFMTQYF. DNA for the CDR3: TGTGCCAGCAGTTTATCTGCGGGGGGTTTTATGACCCAGTACTTC.

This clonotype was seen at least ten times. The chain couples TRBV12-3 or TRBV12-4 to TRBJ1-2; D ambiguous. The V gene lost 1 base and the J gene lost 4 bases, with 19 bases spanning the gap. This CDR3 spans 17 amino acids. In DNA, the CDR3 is TGTGCCAGCAGTTTAGGCGGGGTTTTTGAGCAAGGCTATGGCTACACCTTC. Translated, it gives CASSLGGVFEQGYGYTF.

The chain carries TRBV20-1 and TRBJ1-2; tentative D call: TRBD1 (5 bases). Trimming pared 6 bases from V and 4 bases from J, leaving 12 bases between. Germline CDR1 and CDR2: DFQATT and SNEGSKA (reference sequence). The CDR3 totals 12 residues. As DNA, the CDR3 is TGCAGTGCGCCTTGGCAGGGCTATGGCTACACCTTC. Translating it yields CSAPWQGYGYTF.

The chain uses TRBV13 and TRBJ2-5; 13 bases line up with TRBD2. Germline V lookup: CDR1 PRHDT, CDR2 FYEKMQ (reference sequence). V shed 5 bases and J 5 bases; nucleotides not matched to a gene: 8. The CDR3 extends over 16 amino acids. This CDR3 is CASSLLLAGGRETQYF. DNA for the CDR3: TGTGCCAGCAGCCTTCTACTAGCGGGGGGGCGGGAGACCCAGTACTTC.

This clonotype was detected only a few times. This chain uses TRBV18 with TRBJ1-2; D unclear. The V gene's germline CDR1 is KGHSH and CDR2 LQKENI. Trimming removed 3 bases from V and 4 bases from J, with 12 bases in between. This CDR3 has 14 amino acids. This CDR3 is CASSPKDGAYGYTF. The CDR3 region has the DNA TGTGCCAGCTCACCCAAAGACGGAGCCTATGGCTACACCTTC.

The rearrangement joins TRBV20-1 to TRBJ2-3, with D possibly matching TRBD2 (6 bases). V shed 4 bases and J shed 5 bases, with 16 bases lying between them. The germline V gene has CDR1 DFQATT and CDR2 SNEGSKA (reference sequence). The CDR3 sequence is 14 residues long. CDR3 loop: CSAISGGARDTQYF. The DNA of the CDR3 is TGCAGTGCTATTAGCGGTGGGGCGAGAGATACGCAGTATTTT.

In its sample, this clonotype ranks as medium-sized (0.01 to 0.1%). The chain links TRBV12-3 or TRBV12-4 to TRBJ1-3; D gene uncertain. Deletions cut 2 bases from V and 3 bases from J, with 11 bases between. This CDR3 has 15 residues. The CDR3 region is CASSLQARVGNTIYF. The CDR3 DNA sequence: TGTGCCAGCAGTTTACAGGCAAGAGTTGGAAACACCATATATTTT.

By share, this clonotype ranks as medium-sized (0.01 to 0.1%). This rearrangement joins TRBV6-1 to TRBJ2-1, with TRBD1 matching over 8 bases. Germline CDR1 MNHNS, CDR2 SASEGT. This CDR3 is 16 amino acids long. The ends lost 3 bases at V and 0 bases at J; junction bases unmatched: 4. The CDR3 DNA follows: TGTGCCAGCAGTGAGGGGACAGGCAGCTCCTACAATGAGCAGTTCTTC. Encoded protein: CASSEGTGSSYNEQFF.